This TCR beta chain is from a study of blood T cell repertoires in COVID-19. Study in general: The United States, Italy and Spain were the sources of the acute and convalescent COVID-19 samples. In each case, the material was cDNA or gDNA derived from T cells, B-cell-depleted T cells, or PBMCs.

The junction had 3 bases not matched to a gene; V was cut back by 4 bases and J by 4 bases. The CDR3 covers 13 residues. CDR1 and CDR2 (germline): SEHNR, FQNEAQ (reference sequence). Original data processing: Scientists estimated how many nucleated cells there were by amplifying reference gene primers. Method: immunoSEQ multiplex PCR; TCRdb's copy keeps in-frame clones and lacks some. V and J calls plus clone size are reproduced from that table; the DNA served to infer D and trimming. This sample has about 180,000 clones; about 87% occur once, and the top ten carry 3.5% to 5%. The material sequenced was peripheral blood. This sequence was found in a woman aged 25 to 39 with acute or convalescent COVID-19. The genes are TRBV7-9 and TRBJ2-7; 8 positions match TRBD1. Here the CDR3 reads CASSSDRGYEQYF. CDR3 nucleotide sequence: TGTGCCAGCAGCTCAGACAGGGGTTACGAGCAGTACTTC. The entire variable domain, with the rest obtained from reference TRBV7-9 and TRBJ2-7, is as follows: DTGVSQNPRHKITKRGQNVTFRCDPISEHNRLYWYRQTLGQGPEFLTYFQNEAQLEKSRLLSDRFSAERPKGSFSTLEIQRTEQGDSAMYLCASSSDRGYEQYFGPGTRLTVT.